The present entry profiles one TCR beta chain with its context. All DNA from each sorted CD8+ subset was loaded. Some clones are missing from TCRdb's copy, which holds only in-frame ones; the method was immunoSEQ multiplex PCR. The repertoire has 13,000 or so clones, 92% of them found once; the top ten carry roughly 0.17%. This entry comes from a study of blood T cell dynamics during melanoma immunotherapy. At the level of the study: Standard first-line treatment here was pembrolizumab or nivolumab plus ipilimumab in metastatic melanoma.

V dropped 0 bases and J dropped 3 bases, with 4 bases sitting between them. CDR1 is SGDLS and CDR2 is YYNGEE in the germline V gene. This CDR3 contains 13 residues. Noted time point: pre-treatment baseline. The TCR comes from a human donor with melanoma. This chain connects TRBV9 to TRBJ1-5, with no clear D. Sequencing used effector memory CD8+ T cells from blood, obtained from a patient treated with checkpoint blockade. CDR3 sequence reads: CASSVADNQPQHF. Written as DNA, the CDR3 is TGTGCCAGCAGCGTAGCTGACAATCAGCCCCAGCATTTT.